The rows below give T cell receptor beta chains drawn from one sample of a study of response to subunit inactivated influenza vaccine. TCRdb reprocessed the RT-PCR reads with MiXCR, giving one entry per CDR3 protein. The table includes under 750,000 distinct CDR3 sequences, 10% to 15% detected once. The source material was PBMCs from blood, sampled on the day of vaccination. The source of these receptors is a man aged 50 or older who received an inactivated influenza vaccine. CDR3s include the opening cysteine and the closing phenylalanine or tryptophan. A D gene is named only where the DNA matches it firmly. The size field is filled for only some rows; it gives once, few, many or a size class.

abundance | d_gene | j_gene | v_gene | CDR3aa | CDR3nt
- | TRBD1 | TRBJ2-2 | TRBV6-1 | CASRGTGTGNTGELFF | TGTGCCAGCAGAGGGACCGGGACAGGGAACACCGGGGAGCTGTTTTTT
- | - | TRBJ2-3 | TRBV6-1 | CASSEVRSLTDTQYF | TGTGCCAGCAGTGAAGTCCGAAGCCTCACAGATACGCAGTATTTT
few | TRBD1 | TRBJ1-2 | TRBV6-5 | CASSYSAGQGAYGYTF | TGTGCCAGCAGTTACTCTGCGGGACAGGGGGCCTATGGCTACACCTTC
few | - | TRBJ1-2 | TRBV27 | CASSLSRAGYGYTF | TGTGCCAGCAGTTTATCGAGGGCAGGATATGGCTACACCTTC
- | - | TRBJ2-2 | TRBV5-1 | CASRGENTGELFF | TGCGCCAGCAGAGGAGAAAACACCGGGGAGCTGTTTTTT
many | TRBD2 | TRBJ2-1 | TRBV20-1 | CSARGSSGSSYNEQFF | TGCAGTGCTAGAGGTTCTAGCGGGAGTTCCTACAATGAGCAGTTCTTC
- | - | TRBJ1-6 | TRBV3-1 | CASSLRGAPLHF | TGTGCCAGCAGTCTAAGGGGGGCACCCCTCCACTTT
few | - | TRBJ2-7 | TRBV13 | CASSLGRGTYEQYF | TGTGCCAGCAGCTTAGGCCGGGGGACCTACGAGCAGTACTTC
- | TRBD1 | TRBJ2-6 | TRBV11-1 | CASSFGQGIGSGANVLTF | TGTGCCAGCAGCTTTGGACAGGGTATTGGGTCTGGGGCCAACGTCCTGACTTTC
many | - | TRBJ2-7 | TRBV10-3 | CAIRGDSYEQYF | TGTGCCATCAGGGGGGATTCCTACGAGCAGTACTTC
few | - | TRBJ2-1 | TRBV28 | CASSVETINEQFF | TGTGCCAGCAGTGTCGAGACTATTAATGAGCAGTTCTTC
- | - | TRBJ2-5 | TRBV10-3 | CAISETAFQETQYF | TGTGCCATCAGTGAGACAGCGTTCCAAGAGACCCAGTACTTC
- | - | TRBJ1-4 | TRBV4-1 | CASSQDQRNEKLFF | TGCGCCAGCAGCCAAGATCAACGAAATGAAAAACTGTTTTTT
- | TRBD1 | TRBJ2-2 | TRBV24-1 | CATSDPRQGDTGELFF | TGTGCCACCAGTGATCCACGACAGGGTGACACCGGGGAGCTGTTTTTT
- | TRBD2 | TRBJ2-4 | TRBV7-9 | CASSLAWREWKYF | TGTGCCAGCAGCTTAGCATGGCGGGAGTGGAAGTACTTC
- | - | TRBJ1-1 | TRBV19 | CASSIGQRTEAFF | TGTGCCAGTAGTATCGGGCAAAGGACCGAAGCTTTCTTT
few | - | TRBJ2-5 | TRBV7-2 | CASSLDAGQETQYF | TGTGCCAGCAGCTTAGACGCAGGTCAAGAGACCCAGTACTTC
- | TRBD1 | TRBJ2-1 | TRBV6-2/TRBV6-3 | CASSPTPGQGGDEQFF | TGTGCCAGCAGCCCTACTCCGGGACAGGGAGGCGATGAGCAGTTCTTC
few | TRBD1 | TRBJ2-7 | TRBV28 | CASSSTPGTGSHEQYF | TGTGCCAGCAGTTCGACTCCCGGGACAGGGTCACACGAGCAGTACTTC
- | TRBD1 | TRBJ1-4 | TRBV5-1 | CASSLAGTGEEKLFF | TGCGCCAGCAGCTTGGCCGGGACAGGGGAGGAAAAACTGTTTTTT
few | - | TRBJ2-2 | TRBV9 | CASGRQVNTGELFF | TGTGCCAGCGGGCGACAGGTTAACACCGGGGAGCTGTTTTTT
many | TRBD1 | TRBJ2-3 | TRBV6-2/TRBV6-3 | CASSSYRTGGLADTQYF | TGTGCCAGCAGTTCGTATCGGACAGGGGGCTTAGCAGATACGCAGTATTTT
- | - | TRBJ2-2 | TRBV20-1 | CSASAPPGGELFF | TGCAGTGCTAGCGCTCCCCCGGGCGGGGAGCTGTTTTTT
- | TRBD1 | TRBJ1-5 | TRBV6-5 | CATGVYQPQHF | TGTGCGACAGGGGTGTATCAGCCCCAGCATTTT
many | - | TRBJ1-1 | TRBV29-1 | CSVRPGPDTEAFF | TGCAGCGTCAGGCCAGGGCCGGACACTGAAGCTTTCTTT
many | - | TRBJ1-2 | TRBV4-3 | CASSQEQLYGYTF | TGCGCCAGCAGCCAGGAGCAACTCTATGGCTACACCTTC
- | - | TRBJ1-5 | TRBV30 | CAWSVSAGNQPQHF | TGTGCCTGGAGTGTATCGGCAGGCAATCAGCCCCAGCATTTT
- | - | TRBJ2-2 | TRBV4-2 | CASSQDSGNTGELFF | TGTGCCAGCAGCCAGGATAGCGGGAACACCGGGGAGCTGTTTTTT
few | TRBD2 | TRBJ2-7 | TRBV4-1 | CASSLRPLAGGYEQYF | TGCGCCAGCAGCCTCCGTCCCCTAGCGGGGGGTTACGAGCAGTACTTC
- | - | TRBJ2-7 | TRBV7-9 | CASSSIDDEQYF | TGTGCCAGCAGCTCAATCGATGACGAGCAGTACTTC
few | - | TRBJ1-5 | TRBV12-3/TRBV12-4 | CASSPMGSNQPQHF | TGTGCCAGCAGTCCCATGGGTAGCAATCAGCCCCAGCATTTT
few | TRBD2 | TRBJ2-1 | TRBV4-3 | CASSPAGAQRGEQFF | TGCGCCAGCAGCCCAGCGGGAGCTCAGCGGGGTGAGCAGTTCTTC